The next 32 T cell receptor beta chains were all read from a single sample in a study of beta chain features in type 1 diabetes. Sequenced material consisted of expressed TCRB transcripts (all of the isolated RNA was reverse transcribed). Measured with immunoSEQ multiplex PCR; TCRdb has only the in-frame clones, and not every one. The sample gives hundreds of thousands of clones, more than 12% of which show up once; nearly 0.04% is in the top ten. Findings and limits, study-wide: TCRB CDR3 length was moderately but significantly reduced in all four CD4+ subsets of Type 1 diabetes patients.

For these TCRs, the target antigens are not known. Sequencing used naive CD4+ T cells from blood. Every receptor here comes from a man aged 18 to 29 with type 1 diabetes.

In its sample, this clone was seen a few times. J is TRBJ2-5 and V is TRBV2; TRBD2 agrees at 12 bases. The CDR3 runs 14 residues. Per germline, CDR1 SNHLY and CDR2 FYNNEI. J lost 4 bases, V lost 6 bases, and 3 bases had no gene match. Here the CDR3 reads CASSPTSGRETQYF. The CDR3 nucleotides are TGTGCCAGCAGCCCGACTAGCGGGAGAGAGACCCAGTACTTC.

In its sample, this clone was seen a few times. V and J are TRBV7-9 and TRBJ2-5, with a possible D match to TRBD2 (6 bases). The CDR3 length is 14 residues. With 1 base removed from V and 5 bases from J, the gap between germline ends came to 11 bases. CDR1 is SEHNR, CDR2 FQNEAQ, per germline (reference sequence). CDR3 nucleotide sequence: TGTGCCAGCAGCTTAGTCCGGGAGAAGGAGACCCAGTACTTC. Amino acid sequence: CASSLVREKETQYF.

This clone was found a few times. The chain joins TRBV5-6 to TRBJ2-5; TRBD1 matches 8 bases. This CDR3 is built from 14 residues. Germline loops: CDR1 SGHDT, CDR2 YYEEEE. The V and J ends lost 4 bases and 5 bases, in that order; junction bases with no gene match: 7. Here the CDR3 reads CASSGQGWGETQYF. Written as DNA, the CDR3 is TGTGCCAGCAGCGGACAGGGATGGGGGGAGACCCAGTACTTC.

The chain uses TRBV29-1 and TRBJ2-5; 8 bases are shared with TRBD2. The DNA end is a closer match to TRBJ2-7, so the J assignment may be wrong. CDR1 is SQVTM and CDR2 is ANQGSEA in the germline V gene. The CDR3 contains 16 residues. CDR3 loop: CSVVERGSLAAYEQYF. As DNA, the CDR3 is TGCAGCGTTGTTGAGCGGGGGAGCCTAGCGGCCTACGAGCAGTACTTC.

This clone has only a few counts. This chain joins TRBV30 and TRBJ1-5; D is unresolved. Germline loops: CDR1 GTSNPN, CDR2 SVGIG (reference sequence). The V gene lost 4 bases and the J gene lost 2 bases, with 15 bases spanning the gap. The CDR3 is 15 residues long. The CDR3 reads CAWTQRQAGNQPQHF. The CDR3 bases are TGTGCCTGGACCCAGAGGCAGGCGGGCAATCAGCCCCAGCATTTT. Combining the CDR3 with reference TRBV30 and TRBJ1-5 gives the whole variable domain SQTIHQWPATLVQPVGSPLSLECTVEGTSNPNLYWYRQAAGRGLQLLFYSVGIGQISSEVPQNLSASRPQDRQFILSSKKLLLSDSGFYLCAWTQRQAGNQPQHFGDGTRLSIL.

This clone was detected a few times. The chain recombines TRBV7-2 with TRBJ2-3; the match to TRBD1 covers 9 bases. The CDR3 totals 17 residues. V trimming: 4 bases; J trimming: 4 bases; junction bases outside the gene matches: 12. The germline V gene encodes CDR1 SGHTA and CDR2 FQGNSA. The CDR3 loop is CASSWETPGTGPDTQYF. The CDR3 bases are TGTGCCAGCAGCTGGGAAACACCGGGGACAGGGCCAGATACGCAGTATTTT.

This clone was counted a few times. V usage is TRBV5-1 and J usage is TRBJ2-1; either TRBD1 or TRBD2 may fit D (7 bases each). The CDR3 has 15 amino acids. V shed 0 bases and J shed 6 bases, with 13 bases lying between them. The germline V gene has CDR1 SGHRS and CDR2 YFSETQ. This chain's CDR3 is CASSLGDREGNEQFF. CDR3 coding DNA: TGCGCCAGCAGCTTGGGAGACAGGGAGGGCAATGAGCAGTTCTTC.

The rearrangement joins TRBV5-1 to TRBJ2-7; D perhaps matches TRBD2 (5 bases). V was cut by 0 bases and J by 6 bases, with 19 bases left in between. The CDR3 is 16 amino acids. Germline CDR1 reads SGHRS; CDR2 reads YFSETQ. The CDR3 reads CASSLGPGLTSSEQYF. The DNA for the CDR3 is TGCGCCAGCAGCTTGGGGCCTGGACTTACGAGCTCCGAGCAGTACTTC.

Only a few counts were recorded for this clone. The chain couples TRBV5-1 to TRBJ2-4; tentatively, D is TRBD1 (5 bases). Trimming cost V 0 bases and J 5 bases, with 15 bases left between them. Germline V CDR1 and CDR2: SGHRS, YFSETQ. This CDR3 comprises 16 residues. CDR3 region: CASSLGPSRQQNIQYF. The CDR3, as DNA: TGCGCCAGCAGCTTGGGACCGAGCCGACAGCAAAACATTCAGTACTTC.

CDR3 loop: CASGGGRFNEQFF. CDR3 bases: TGTGCTAGCGGGGGCGGGAGATTCAATGAGCAGTTCTTC. The rearrangement links TRBV7-7 to TRBJ2-1; 9 bases are shared with TRBD2. Germline values: CDR1 SSHAT, CDR2 FNYEAQ (reference sequence). The CDR3 loop spans 13 amino acids.

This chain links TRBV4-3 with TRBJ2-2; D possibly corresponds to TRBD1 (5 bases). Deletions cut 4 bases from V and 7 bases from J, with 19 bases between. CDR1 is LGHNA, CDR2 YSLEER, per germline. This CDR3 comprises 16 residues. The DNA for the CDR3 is TGCGCCAGCAGCCTTCCAGCAGGGCCCTTTAACGGGGAGCTGTTTTTT. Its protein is CASSLPAGPFNGELFF.

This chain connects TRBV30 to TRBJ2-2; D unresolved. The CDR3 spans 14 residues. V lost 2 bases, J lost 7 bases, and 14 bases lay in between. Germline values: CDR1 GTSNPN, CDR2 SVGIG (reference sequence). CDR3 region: CAWSSIRPHGELFF. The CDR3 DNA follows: TGTGCCTGGAGTTCCATCCGGCCCCACGGGGAGCTGTTTTTT.

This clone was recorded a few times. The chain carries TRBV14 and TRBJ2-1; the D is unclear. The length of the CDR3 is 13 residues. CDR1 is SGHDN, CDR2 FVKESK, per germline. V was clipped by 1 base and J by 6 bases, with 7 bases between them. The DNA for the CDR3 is TGTGCCAGCAGCCAAGTGGGATTCAATGAGCAGTTCTTC. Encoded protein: CASSQVGFNEQFF.

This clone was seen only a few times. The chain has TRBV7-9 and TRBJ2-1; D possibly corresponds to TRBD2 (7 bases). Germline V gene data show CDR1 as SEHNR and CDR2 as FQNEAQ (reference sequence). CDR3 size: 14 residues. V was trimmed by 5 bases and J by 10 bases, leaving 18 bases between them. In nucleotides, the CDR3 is TGTGCCAGCAGCCCGCCCCCGGGGGGCCAAGAGCAGTTCTTC. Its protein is CASSPPPGGQEQFF.

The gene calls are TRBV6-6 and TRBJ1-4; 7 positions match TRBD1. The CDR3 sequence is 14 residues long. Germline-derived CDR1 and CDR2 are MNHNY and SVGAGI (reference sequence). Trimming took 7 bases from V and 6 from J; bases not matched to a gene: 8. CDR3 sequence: CASTKTGRDEKLFF. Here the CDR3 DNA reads TGTGCCAGCACCAAGACAGGGCGAGATGAAAAACTGTTTTTT.

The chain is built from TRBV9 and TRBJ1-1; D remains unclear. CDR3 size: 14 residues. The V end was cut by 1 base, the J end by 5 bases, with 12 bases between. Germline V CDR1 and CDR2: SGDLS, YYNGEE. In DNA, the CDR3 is TGTGCCAGCAGCGTAAACCCGGACGGGACTGAAGCTTTCTTT. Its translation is CASSVNPDGTEAFF.

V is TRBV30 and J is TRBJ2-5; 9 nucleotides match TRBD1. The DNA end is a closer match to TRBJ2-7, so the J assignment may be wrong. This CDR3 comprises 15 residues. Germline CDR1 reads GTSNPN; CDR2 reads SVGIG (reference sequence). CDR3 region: CAWRGWDRASYEQYF. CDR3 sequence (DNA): TGTGCCTGGAGAGGCTGGGACAGGGCCTCCTACGAGCAGTACTTC.

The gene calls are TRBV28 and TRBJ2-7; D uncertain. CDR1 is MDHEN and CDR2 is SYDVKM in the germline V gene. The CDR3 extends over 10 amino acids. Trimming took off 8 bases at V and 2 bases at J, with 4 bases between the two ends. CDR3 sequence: CASGTYEQYF. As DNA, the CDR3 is TGTGCCAGCGGAACCTACGAGCAGTACTTC.

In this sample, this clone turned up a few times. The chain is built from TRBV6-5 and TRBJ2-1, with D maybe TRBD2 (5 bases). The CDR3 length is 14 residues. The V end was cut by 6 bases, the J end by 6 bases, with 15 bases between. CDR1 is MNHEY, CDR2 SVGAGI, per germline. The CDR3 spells CASSPPLDSNEQFF. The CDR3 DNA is TGTGCCAGCAGCCCCCCATTGGACTCCAATGAGCAGTTCTTC.

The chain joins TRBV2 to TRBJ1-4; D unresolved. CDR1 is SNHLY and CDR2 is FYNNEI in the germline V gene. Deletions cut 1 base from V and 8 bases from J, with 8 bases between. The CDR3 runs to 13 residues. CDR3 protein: CASSEGGREKLFF. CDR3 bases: TGTGCCAGCAGTGAAGGGGGAAGGGAAAAACTGTTTTTT. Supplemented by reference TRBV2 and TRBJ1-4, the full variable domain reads EPEVTQTPSHQVTQMGQEVILRCVPISNHLYFYWYRQILGQKVEFLVSFYNNEISEKSEIFDDQFSVERPDGSNFTLKIRSTKLEDSAMYFCASSEGGREKLFFGSGTQLSVL.

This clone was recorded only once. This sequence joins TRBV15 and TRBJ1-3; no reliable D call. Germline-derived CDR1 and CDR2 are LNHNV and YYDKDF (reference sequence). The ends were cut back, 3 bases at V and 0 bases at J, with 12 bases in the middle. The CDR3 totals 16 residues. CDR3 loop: CATSSSDGSSGNTIYF. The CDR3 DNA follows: TGTGCCACCAGCAGCTCGGACGGAAGCTCTGGAAACACCATATATTTT.

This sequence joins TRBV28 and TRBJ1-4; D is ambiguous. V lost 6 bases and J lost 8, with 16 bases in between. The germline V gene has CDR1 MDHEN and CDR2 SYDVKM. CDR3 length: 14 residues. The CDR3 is CASSPPRLDEKLFF. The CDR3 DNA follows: TGTGCCAGCAGCCCACCTAGGCTGGACGAAAAACTGTTTTTT.

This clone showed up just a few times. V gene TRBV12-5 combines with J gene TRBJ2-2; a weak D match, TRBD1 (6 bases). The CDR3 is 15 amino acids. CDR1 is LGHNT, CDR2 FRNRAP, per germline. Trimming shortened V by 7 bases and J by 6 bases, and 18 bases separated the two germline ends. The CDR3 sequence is CASASIVGGPGELFF. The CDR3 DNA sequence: TGTGCTAGTGCTTCCATCGTTGGGGGCCCCGGGGAGCTGTTTTTT.

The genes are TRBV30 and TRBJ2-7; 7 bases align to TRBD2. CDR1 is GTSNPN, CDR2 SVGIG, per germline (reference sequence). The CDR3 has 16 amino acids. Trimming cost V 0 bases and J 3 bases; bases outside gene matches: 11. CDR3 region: CAWSVYGGASGYEQYF. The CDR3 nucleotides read TGTGCCTGGAGTGTATATGGGGGTGCTAGCGGCTACGAGCAGTACTTC.

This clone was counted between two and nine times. The CDR3 loop reads CAWSWGGSPLHF. CDR3 bases: TGTGCCTGGAGTTGGGGGGGTTCACCCCTCCACTTT. The chain is built from TRBV30 and TRBJ1-6, with a tentative D call TRBD1 (5 bases). V lost 2 bases and J lost 9, with 8 bases in between. CDR1 GTSNPN and CDR2 SVGIG come from the germline V gene (reference sequence). The CDR3 spans 12 residues.

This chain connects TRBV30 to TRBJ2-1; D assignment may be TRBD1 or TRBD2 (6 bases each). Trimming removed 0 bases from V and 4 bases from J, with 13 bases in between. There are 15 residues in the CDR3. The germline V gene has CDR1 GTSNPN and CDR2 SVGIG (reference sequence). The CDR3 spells CAWSVGASVYNEQFF. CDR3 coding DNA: TGTGCCTGGAGTGTGGGGGCTAGCGTGTACAATGAGCAGTTCTTC. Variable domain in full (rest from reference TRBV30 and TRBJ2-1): SQTIHQWPATLVQPVGSPLSLECTVEGTSNPNLYWYRQAAGRGLQLLFYSVGIGQISSEVPQNLSASRPQDRQFILSSKKLLLSDSGFYLCAWSVGASVYNEQFFGPGTRLTVL.

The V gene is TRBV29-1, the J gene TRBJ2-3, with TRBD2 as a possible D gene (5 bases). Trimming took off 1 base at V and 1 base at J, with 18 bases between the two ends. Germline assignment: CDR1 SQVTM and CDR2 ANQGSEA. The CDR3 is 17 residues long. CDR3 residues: CSVEARGAGSGTDTQYF. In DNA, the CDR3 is TGCAGCGTTGAAGCCCGGGGTGCGGGTTCCGGCACAGATACGCAGTATTTT.

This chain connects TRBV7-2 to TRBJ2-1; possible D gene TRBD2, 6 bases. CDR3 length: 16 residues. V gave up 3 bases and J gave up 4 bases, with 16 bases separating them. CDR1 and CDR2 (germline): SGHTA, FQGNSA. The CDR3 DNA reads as TGTGCCAGCAGCTTCGTTGACGGGAGAGGGTACAATGAGCAGTTCTTC. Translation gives CASSFVDGRGYNEQFF.

The CDR3, as DNA: TGTGCCAGCAGCCATCCACCGGGACAGAGTGTCGCTGAAGCTTTCTTT. Protein sequence: CASSHPPGQSVAEAFF. This chain joins TRBV4-2 and TRBJ1-1; 7 bases are a match to TRBD1. CDR3 length equals 16 residues. Germline loops: CDR1 LGHNA, CDR2 YNFKEQ. V lost 3 bases, J lost 6 bases, and 13 bases stayed unmatched.

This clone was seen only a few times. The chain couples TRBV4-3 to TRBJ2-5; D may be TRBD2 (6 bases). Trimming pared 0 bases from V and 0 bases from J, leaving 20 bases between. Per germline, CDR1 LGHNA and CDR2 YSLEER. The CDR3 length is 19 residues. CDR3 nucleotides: TGCGCCAGCAGCCAAGATAGGCCCGCGGGGATACTGTACCAAGAGACCCAGTACTTC. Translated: CASSQDRPAGILYQETQYF.

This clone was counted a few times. CDR3 nucleotides: TGTGCCAGCGTCCTTCAACTATATGGCTACACCTTC. This gives the protein CASVLQLYGYTF. The chain combines TRBV2 with TRBJ1-2; D unclear. This CDR3 spans 12 amino acids. Trimming took off 8 bases at V and 5 bases at J, with 12 bases between the two ends. In germline, CDR1 is SNHLY, CDR2 FYNNEI.

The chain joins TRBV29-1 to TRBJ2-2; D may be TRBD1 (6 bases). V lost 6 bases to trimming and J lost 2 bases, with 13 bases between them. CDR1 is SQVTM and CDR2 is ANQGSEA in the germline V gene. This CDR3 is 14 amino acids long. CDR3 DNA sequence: TGCAGCGTCAAAGGGGGATACAACACCGGGGAGCTGTTTTTT. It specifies CSVKGGYNTGELFF.